These 30 T cell receptor beta chains came from one sample sequenced in a study of blood T cell repertoires in COVID-19. Sequencing used immunoSEQ multiplex PCR; TCRdb keeps in-frame clones, though not all of them. This table has some 73,000 clones, 85% appearing once. Material: peripheral blood. The receptors come from a man aged 45 to 65 with COVID-19, enrolled during active disease.

The chain combines TRBV3-1 (or the pseudogene TRBV3-2) with TRBJ1-2; maybe TRBD1 (5 bases). Germline V CDR1 and CDR2: LGHDT, YNNKEL (reference sequence). V was cut by 0 bases and J by 2 bases, with 10 bases left in between. The CDR3 is 15 residues long. The CDR3 DNA sequence: TGTGCCAGCAGCCAAGATCAGGGCAGGAACTATGGCTACACCTTC. Protein product: CASSQDQGRNYGYTF.

V usage is TRBV6-5 and J usage is TRBJ1-5; D is possibly TRBD1 (6 bases). In germline, CDR1 is MNHEY, CDR2 SVGAGI. Trimming took off 10 bases at V and 4 bases at J, with 14 bases between the two ends. CDR3 length: 13 residues. The CDR3 nucleotides read TGTGCCACCAATACAGGGCCTAATCAGCCCCAGCATTTT. Translation gives CATNTGPNQPQHF.

This chain connects TRBV7-9 to TRBJ1-5; the match to TRBD1 covers 7 bases. J lost 0 bases, V lost 3 bases, and 14 bases had no gene match. CDR1 is SEHNR, CDR2 FQNEAQ, per germline (reference sequence). The CDR3 is 19 residues long. The CDR3 is CASSFVTLGQLYSNQPQHF. The DNA for the CDR3 is TGTGCCAGCAGCTTCGTAACTTTGGGACAGTTGTATAGCAATCAGCCCCAGCATTTT.

This clone was observed once. The rearrangement joins TRBV7-2 to TRBJ2-6, with unresolved D. Germline V gene lookup returns CDR1 SGHTA and CDR2 FQGNSA. V was cut by 1 base and J by 7 bases, with 14 bases left in between. The CDR3 loop spans 16 amino acids. The CDR3 spells CASSLEAVLRANVLTF. In DNA, the CDR3 is TGTGCCAGCAGCTTAGAGGCGGTTTTGAGAGCCAACGTCCTGACTTTC.

This clone has just a few counts. A junction end diverges from the germline sequence, so it may reflect a read error. V usage is TRBV7-7 and J usage is TRBJ2-1; 8 bases align to TRBD1. Germline-derived CDR1 and CDR2 are SSHAT and FNYEAQ (reference sequence). The CDR3 runs 17 residues. The CDR3 nucleotides are TGTGCTAGCAGCTTACCCCGAGCGACAGGGGCCTACAATGAGCAGTTCTTC. Translated: CASSLPRATGAYNEQFF.

The chain has TRBV15 and TRBJ2-7; 10 nucleotides line up with TRBD2. Germline V CDR1 and CDR2: LNHNV, YYDKDF (reference sequence). The CDR3 totals 15 residues. The trim removed 3 bases at V and 3 bases at J, leaving 5 bases unmatched. The CDR3 sequence is CATSRVLAGDYEQYF. The CDR3 DNA reads as TGTGCCACCAGCAGGGTCCTAGCGGGAGACTACGAGCAGTACTTC. Full variable domain (missing parts from reference TRBV15 and TRBJ2-7): DAMVIQNPRYQVTQFGKPVTLSCSQTLNHNVMYWYQQKSSQAPKLLFHYYDKDFNNEADTPDNFQSRRPNTSFCFLDIRSPGLGDTAMYLCATSRVLAGDYEQYFGPGTRLTVT.

V is TRBV29-1 and J is TRBJ2-5; D may be TRBD1 (5 bases). The germline V gene encodes CDR1 SQVTM and CDR2 ANQGSEA. The length of the CDR3 is 13 residues. With 7 bases removed from V and 5 bases from J, the gap between germline ends came to 17 bases. CDR3 region: CSAGHPQSETQYF. In nucleotides, the CDR3 is TGCAGCGCAGGACATCCCCAATCGGAGACCCAGTACTTC.

The chain links TRBV7-8 to TRBJ2-2; 12 bases agree with TRBD2. After removal of 4 bases from V and 5 bases from J, the junction contained 5 bases not matched to a gene. Per germline, CDR1 SGHVS and CDR2 FQNEAQ. This CDR3 is 16 amino acids long. CDR3 residues: CASSSLAGGGTGELFF. The CDR3 DNA sequence: TGTGCCAGCAGCTCCCTAGCGGGAGGGGGGACCGGGGAGCTGTTTTTT.

The chain uses TRBV9 and TRBJ2-1; 14 bases map to TRBD2. The germline V gene has CDR1 SGDLS and CDR2 YYNGEE. V was clipped by 3 bases and J by 9 bases; unmatched bases: 2. This CDR3 has 14 amino acids. The CDR3 bases are TGTGCCAGCAGCGAGGGACTAGCGGGAGCTGAGCAGTTCTTC. Protein product: CASSEGLAGAEQFF.

This clone was seen just once. This rearrangement joins TRBV20-1 to TRBJ2-3; D call uncertain. The germline CDR1 and CDR2 sequences are DFQATT and SNEGSKA (reference sequence). With 8 bases removed from V and 4 bases from J, the gap between germline ends came to 10 bases. The CDR3 runs to 11 residues. CDR3 amino acids: CSSLRADTQYF. CDR3 coding DNA: TGCAGTTCCCTTCGGGCAGATACGCAGTATTTT.

The rearrangement links TRBV6-5 to TRBJ1-4; D not certain. V was shortened by 7 bases and J by 7 bases, with 13 bases between the two germline ends. The CDR3 is 13 residues long. The germline gives CDR1 MNHEY, CDR2 SVGAGI. This CDR3 reads CASTRREGEKLFF. Written as DNA, the CDR3 is TGTGCCAGCACTCGTCGGGAGGGTGAAAAACTGTTTTTT.

The V call is TRBV7-9, the J call TRBJ1-4; weak D call: TRBD1 (6 bases). This CDR3 is built from 13 residues. Germline V lookup: CDR1 SEHNR, CDR2 FQNEAQ (reference sequence). V gave up 2 bases and J gave up 8 bases, with 9 bases separating them. This chain's CDR3 is CASSLLQGEKLFF. DNA for the CDR3: TGTGCCAGCAGCTTACTCCAGGGGGAAAAACTGTTTTTT.

The chain carries TRBV2 and TRBJ2-1; D may be TRBD2 (6 bases). The V end lost 6 bases, the J end lost 10 bases, and 10 bases lay between the germline ends. CDR3 length: 11 residues. In germline, CDR1 is SNHLY, CDR2 FYNNEI. The CDR3 bases are TGTGCCAGCAGACTAGCTGGAGAGCAGTTCTTC. Its translation is CASRLAGEQFF.

CDR3 coding DNA: TGTGCCAGCAGTGAAGCGCTTCAGGGGAGTGAGCAGTTCTTC. Translation gives CASSEALQGSEQFF. V gene TRBV2 combines with J gene TRBJ2-1; tentatively, D is TRBD1 (6 bases). Germline V gene sequence: CDR1 SNHLY, CDR2 FYNNEI. The CDR3 contains 14 residues. Trimming pared 0 bases from V and 9 bases from J, leaving 12 bases between.

The genes are TRBV10-3 and TRBJ1-2; TRBD1 aligns across 7 bases. The CDR3 totals 15 residues. Germline CDR1 reads ENHRY; CDR2 reads SYGVKD. V was pared by 6 bases and J by 3 bases, with 10 bases of the junction left unmatched. CDR3 DNA: TGTGCCATCAGGTCAAGTCATCAGGGGGACTATGGCTACACCTTC. As protein: CAIRSSHQGDYGYTF.

The chain employs TRBV2 and TRBJ1-1; D possibly corresponds to TRBD1 (5 bases). Per the germline V gene, CDR1 is SNHLY and CDR2 is FYNNEI. The CDR3 totals 14 residues. V was clipped by 6 bases and J by 0 bases, with 11 bases between them. The CDR3 DNA reads as TGTGCCAGCAGGGCGGGACGGATGAACACTGAAGCTTTCTTT. Its translation: CASRAGRMNTEAFF.

Only one count was recorded for this clone. The V and J genes are TRBV2 and TRBJ1-5, with D unclear. Deletions cut 6 bases from V and 1 base from J, with 10 bases between. The CDR3 totals 14 residues. The germline CDR1 and CDR2 sequences are SNHLY and FYNNEI. CDR3 nucleotide sequence: TGTGCCAGCAGCCAGAGGAGGAGCAATCAGCCCCAGCATTTT. It translates to CASSQRRSNQPQHF.

J is TRBJ1-1 and V is TRBV10-3; perhaps TRBD1 as D (6 bases). Trimming cost V 6 bases and J 5 bases, with 10 bases left between them. CDR3 length: 12 amino acids. CDR1 and CDR2 (germline): ENHRY, SYGVKD. The CDR3 loop is CAISSGETEAFF. In DNA form, the CDR3 reads TGTGCCATCAGCTCAGGGGAAACTGAAGCTTTCTTT.

This chain uses TRBV11-2 with TRBJ2-2; TRBD1 might be the D (6 bases). The CDR3 length is 15 residues. V gave up 0 bases and J gave up 2 bases, with 7 bases separating them. CDR1 is SGHAT and CDR2 is FQNNGV in the germline V gene. CDR3 residues: CASSLEGGNTGELFF. For the CDR3, the DNA is TGTGCCAGCAGCTTAGAAGGGGGTAACACCGGGGAGCTGTTTTTT.

This clone turned up a few times. The chain uses TRBV28 and TRBJ1-1; D not certain. This CDR3 comprises 13 residues. Trimming took 8 bases from V and 5 from J, leaving 15 bases between them. CDR1 is MDHEN, CDR2 SYDVKM, per germline. The CDR3: CASGGRIGTEAFF. The CDR3 DNA sequence: TGTGCCAGCGGCGGGCGTATCGGGACTGAAGCTTTCTTT.

The chain links TRBV28 to TRBJ2-1; no firm D call. Germline CDR1 MDHEN, CDR2 SYDVKM. V shed 5 bases and J shed 1 base, with 12 bases lying between them. This CDR3 has 15 amino acids. Here the CDR3 reads CASSTRLLSYNEQFF. CDR3 DNA: TGTGCCAGCAGTACCCGACTCCTATCCTACAATGAGCAGTTCTTC. Together with reference TRBV28 and TRBJ2-1, the CDR3 gives the full variable domain: DVKVTQSSRYLVKRTGEKVFLECVQDMDHENMFWYRQDPGLGLRLIYFSYDVKMKEKGDIPEGYSVSREKKERFSLILESASTNQTSMYLCASSTRLLSYNEQFFGPGTRLTVL.

The gene calls are TRBV27 and TRBJ2-1; 10 positions agree with TRBD1. The CDR3 runs to 14 residues. In germline, CDR1 is MNHEY, CDR2 SMNVEV (reference sequence). V lost 5 bases, J lost 8 bases, and 6 bases stayed unmatched. CDR3 amino acids: CASSGQGGMDEQFF. The CDR3 DNA sequence: TGTGCCAGCAGTGGACAGGGGGGGATGGATGAGCAGTTCTTC.

This rearrangement joins TRBV28 to TRBJ1-1, with 7 positions matching TRBD1. V trimming: 7 bases; J trimming: 4 bases; junction bases outside the gene matches: 12. This CDR3 region has 15 residues. The germline gives CDR1 MDHEN, CDR2 SYDVKM. CDR3 nucleotides: TGTGCCAGCAACCTTAAGGGGGCCATAAGCACTGAAGCTTTCTTT. Protein sequence: CASNLKGAISTEAFF. Full variable domain (remainder filled in from reference TRBV28 and TRBJ1-1): DVKVTQSSRYLVKRTGEKVFLECVQDMDHENMFWYRQDPGLGLRLIYFSYDVKMKEKGDIPEGYSVSREKKERFSLILESASTNQTSMYLCASNLKGAISTEAFFGQGTRLTVV.

This rearrangement joins TRBV28 to TRBJ2-5; 7 bases are a match to TRBD1. The CDR3 spans 15 residues. The V gene end was trimmed by 5 bases and the J gene end by 1 base; junction bases not matched to a gene: 7. Per the germline V gene, CDR1 is MDHEN and CDR2 is SYDVKM. This chain's CDR3 is CASSLSGQAQETQYF. The CDR3 nucleotides read TGTGCCAGCAGTCTTAGTGGACAGGCCCAAGAGACCCAGTACTTC.

The J gene is TRBJ1-5, the V gene TRBV28; D may be TRBD1 (6 bases). Germline CDR1 reads MDHEN; CDR2 reads SYDVKM. Deletions cut 5 bases from V and 4 bases from J, with 12 bases between. The CDR3 has 14 residues. CDR3 protein: CASSPTGYNQPQHF. In DNA, the CDR3 is TGTGCCAGCAGTCCCACAGGGTATAATCAGCCCCAGCATTTT.

This sequence joins TRBV19 and TRBJ2-4; 10 bases map to TRBD2. Germline-derived CDR1 and CDR2 are LNHDA and SQIVND (reference sequence). CDR3 length: 15 amino acids. V shed 8 bases, J shed 8 bases, and the junction held 12 bases outside the gene matches. In DNA form, the CDR3 reads TGTGCCAGTGGGCGGGGAGCGGGAGGGCCTGACATTCAGTACTTC. Translating gives CASGRGAGGPDIQYF.

This chain uses TRBV6-5 with TRBJ1-1; D unclear. CDR3 length equals 12 residues. Germline assignment: CDR1 MNHEY and CDR2 SVGAGI. The V gene lost 4 bases and the J gene lost 4 bases, with 7 bases spanning the gap. CDR3 coding DNA: TGTGCCAGCAGTTCCGTGGCCACTGAAGCTTTCTTT. Its protein product is CASSSVATEAFF.

The rearrangement joins TRBV6-5 to TRBJ2-3; TRBD2 might be the D (5 bases). This CDR3 contains 13 residues. Trimming removed 6 bases at V and 10 bases at J, with 17 bases between. Germline V lookup: CDR1 MNHEY, CDR2 SVGAGI. DNA of the CDR3: TGTGCCAGCAGCCCGCGAGGAGAGAGGGCGCAGTATTTT. Translated: CASSPRGERAQYF.

The V gene is TRBV5-1, the J gene TRBJ2-1, with no clear D. This CDR3 has 16 residues. From germline, CDR1 is SGHRS and CDR2 YFSETQ. V lost 0 bases to trimming and J lost 0 bases, with 10 bases between them. The CDR3 DNA reads as TGCGCCAGCAGCTTGGGCGGATCTAGCTCCTACAATGAGCAGTTCTTC. This codes for CASSLGGSSSYNEQFF.

The rearrangement links TRBV6-5 to TRBJ1-4, with 8 bases fitting TRBD1. Germline CDR1 reads MNHEY; CDR2 reads SVGAGI. Trimming at V came to 2 bases and at J to 4 bases, leaving 6 bases not matched to a gene. The CDR3 loop spans 16 amino acids. The CDR3 coding sequence is TGTGCCAGCAGTTACCATTGGGACAGGTATAATGAAAAACTGTTTTTT. As protein: CASSYHWDRYNEKLFF.